The TCR beta chain under discussion was sequenced for a study of T cell responses to AZD1222 COVID-19 vaccine (dated by TCRdb to 2020 to 2022). About the investigation overall: A total of under 250 trial participants underwent TCR sequencing, of whom roughly 210 had received two doses of AZD1222 and about 26 had received two doses of the MenACWY control vaccine. Trial participants were enrolled by age into 18-55, 56-69 and 70-plus year subgroups, with around 150, 28 and 57 TCR-sequenced participants respectively.

The germline V gene encodes CDR1 SGHAT and CDR2 FQNNGV. Spanning cysteine to phenylalanine, the CDR3 consists of 13 amino acids. The entry retains the CDR3 DNA only, 39 bases that are in frame from base 1. The germline ends are 15 bases apart after V is trimmed by 5 bases and J by 10 bases. The sample's time point, from its label and the paper: baseline before first vaccination. The treatment or condition label for this specimen denotes: meningococcal conjugate vaccine given as trial control. The vaccinee samples were drawn from two UK trials, COV001 and COV002, one of which was a single-blind randomized controlled phase 2/3 trial testing AZD1222 (ChAdOx1 nCoV-19) in healthy adults. Trial participant PBMC samples were collected at day 0 and day 28 after the second dose for TCRbeta chain sequencing. As regards this clone: Which antigen it targets is not known. The record has no base qualities; no much larger clone is one base away.

The paper's findings and limits, for the study overall: Participants were mostly white British, with more females than males. The authors suggested clonal diversity may have been underestimated. In the small 56-69-year group, the increase in depth fell short of significance, most likely because of low power. Only five to seven AZD1222 recipients were SARS-CoV-2 seropositive at baseline, limiting conclusions about previously exposed vaccinees. After two AZD1222 doses, spike-specific TCR breadth and depth were significantly higher than at day 0 and than in MenACWY recipients. Because no day 14 peak-response samples were available, repertoires were characterized only after the peak T cell response. Vaccine-associated CD4 TCRs spanned the whole spike protein, with dominant responses in regions 160-218 and 743-854. Reportedly, almost half of the unique spike-specific TCRs recognized epitopes lying outside the regions that are mutated in the B.1.351 and B.1.1.7 variants.

The CDR3 regions of human TCRbeta chains were analyzed by immunosequencing. The authors' pipeline ran thus. TCRs in the repertoires were compared against a reference library of SARS-CoV-2-specific TCRs that had been generated with the MIRA antigen-specificity platform. Breadth was defined as the fraction of unique TCRs that were SARS-CoV-2-associated. Depth was defined as the fraction of total T cells that were SARS-CoV-2-associated. Using the MIRA data, each spike-specific TCR was mapped to the spike region that the TCR reacts to and placed in a CD4 or CD8 class. Log10-transformed breadth and depth values were compared by one-way ANOVA with Sidak's multiple comparisons tests. The clones in this table, taken by TCRdb from immuneACCESS, are in-frame only. Not every clone is retained; where verified, under half of the shortfall comes from an unresolved V gene, and the cause of the rest is unknown. That table gives V, J and clone size, and the DNA gave D and trimming. The sample data list roughly 130,000 clones, and 88% of these were observed just once. In total, the top ten clones hold approximately 19% of the sample.

The receptor chain draws on TRBV11-2 and TRBJ2-1; the D gene is perhaps TRBD1 or TRBD2, as each covers 5 bases. The source of this sequence is an adult in good health. Here the sequenced sample was peripheral blood, taken on day 0 of MenACWY control vaccination. The CDR3 reads as follows: CASSRDAQGEQFF. The DNA sequence is TGTGCCAGCAGCCGGGACGCCCAGGGCGAGCAGTTCTTC.